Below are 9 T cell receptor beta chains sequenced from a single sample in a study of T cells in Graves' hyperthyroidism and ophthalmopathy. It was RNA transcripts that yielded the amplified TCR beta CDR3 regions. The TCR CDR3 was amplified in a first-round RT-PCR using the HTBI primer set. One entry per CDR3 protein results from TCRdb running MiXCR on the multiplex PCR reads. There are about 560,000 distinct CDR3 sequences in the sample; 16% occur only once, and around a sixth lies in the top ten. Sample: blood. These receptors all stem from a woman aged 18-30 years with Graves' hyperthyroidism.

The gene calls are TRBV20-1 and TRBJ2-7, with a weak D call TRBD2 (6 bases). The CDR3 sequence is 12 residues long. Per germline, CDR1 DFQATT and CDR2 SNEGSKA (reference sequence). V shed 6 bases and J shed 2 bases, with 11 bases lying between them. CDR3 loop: CSARPGAYEQYF. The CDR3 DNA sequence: TGCAGTGCCCGACCGGGGGCCTACGAGCAGTACTTC.

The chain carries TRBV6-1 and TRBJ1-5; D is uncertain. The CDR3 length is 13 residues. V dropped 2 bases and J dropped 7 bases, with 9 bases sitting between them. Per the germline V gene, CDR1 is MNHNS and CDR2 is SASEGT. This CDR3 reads CASSELLVQPQHF. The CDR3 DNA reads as TGTGCCAGCAGTGAACTTTTGGTCCAGCCCCAGCATTTT.

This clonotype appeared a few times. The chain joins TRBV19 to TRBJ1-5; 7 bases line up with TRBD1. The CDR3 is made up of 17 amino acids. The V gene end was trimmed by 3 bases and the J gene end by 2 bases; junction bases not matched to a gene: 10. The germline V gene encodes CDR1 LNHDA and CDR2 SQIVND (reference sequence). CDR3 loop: CASSIIPGGIRNQPQHF. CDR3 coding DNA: TGTGCCAGTAGTATTATCCCAGGGGGTATACGCAATCAGCCCCAGCATTTT.

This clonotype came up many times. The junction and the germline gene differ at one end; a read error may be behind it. The CDR3 DNA reads TGTGCCAGCAGCCTGACAGGGGGTAGCTCCCACAATGAGCAGTTCTTC. Translated: CASSLTGGSSHNEQFF. The chain joins TRBV7-3 to TRBJ2-1; 9 bases align to TRBD1. The germline gives CDR1 SGHTA, CDR2 FQGTGA. The CDR3 covers 16 residues.

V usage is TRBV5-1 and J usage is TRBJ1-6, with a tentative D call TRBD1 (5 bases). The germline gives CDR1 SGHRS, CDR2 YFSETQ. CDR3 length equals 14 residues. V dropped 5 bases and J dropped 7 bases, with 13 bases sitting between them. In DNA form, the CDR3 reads TGCGCCAGCAGTCTCAAGGGGAACAATTCACCCCTCCACTTT. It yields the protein CASSLKGNNSPLHF.

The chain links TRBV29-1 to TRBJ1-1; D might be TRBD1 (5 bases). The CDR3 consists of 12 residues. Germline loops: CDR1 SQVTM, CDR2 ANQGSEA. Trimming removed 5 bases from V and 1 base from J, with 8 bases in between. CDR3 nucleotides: TGCAGCGTTTACAGGCAGAACACTGAAGCTTTCTTT. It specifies CSVYRQNTEAFF.

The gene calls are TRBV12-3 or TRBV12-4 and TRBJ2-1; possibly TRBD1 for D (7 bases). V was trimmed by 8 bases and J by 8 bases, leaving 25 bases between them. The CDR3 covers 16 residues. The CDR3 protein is CASGPPGGLLGDEQFF. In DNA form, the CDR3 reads TGTGCCAGCGGACCCCCAGGGGGGTTGTTGGGGGATGAGCAGTTCTTC.

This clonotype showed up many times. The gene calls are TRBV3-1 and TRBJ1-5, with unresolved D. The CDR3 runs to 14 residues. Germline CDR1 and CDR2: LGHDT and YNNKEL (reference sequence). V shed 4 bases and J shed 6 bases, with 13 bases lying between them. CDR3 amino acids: CASSPTPPSQPQHF. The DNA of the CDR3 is TGTGCCAGCAGCCCGACCCCCCCTAGTCAGCCCCAGCATTTT.

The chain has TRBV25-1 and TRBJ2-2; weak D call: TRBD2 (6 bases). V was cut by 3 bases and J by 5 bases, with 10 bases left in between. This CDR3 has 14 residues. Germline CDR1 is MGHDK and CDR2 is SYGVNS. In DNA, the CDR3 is TGTGCCAGCAGTGAGCGGGACGCAACCGGGGAGCTGTTTTTT. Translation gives CASSERDATGELFF. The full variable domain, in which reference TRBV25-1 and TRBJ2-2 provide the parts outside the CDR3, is EADIYQTPRYLVIGTGKKITLECSQTMGHDKMYWYQQDPGMELHLIHYSYGVNSTEKGDLSSESTVSRIRTEHFPLTLESARPSHTSQYLCASSERDATGELFFGEGSRLTVL.